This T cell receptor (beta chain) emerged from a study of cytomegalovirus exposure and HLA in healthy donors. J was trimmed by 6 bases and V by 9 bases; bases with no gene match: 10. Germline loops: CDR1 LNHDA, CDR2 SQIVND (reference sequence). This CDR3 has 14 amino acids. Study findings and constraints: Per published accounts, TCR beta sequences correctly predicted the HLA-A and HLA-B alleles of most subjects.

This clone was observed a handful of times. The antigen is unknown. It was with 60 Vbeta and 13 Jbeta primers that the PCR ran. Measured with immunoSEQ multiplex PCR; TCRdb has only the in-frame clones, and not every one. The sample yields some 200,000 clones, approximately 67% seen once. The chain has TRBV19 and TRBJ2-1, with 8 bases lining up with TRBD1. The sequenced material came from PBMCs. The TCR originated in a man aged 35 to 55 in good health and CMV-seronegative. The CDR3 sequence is CARVRTGRTNEQFF. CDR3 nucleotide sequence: TGTGCCAGGGTTCGGACAGGGCGTACCAATGAGCAGTTCTTC.